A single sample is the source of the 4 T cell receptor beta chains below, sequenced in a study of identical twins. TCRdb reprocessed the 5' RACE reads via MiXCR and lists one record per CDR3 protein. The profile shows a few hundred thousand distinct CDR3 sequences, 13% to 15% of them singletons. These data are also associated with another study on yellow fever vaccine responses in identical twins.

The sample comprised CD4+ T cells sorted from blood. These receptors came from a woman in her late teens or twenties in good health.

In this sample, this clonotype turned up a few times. The CDR3 bases are TGCAGTGCTAGAGATCCCTCCAACTATGGCTACACCTTC. It specifies CSARDPSNYGYTF. The rearrangement links TRBV20-1 to TRBJ1-2, with D hard to call. V dropped 0 bases and J dropped 2 bases, with 7 bases sitting between them. The CDR3 covers 13 residues. CDR1 is DFQATT, CDR2 SNEGSKA, per germline (reference sequence).

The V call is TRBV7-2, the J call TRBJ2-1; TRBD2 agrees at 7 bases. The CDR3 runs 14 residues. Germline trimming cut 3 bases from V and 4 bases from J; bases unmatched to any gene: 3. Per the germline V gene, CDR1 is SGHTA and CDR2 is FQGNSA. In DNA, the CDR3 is TGTGCCAGCAGCTTGGGGCGGGAGTACAATGAGCAGTTCTTC. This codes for CASSLGREYNEQFF.

The CDR3 nucleotides read TGTGCCTGGAGTGTACAAGCGGGGGCCCCGGAAGAGCAGTACTTC. Residues: CAWSVQAGAPEEQYF. The V and J genes are TRBV30 and TRBJ2-7; 8 bases are shared with TRBD2. Germline values: CDR1 GTSNPN, CDR2 SVGIG (reference sequence). The V and J ends lost 0 bases and 7 bases, in that order; junction bases with no gene match: 11. The CDR3 extends over 15 amino acids. Combining the CDR3 with reference TRBV30 and TRBJ2-7 gives the whole variable domain SQTIHQWPATLVQPVGSPLSLECTVEGTSNPNLYWYRQAAGRGLQLLFYSVGIGQISSEVPQNLSASRPQDRQFILSSKKLLLSDSGFYLCAWSVQAGAPEEQYFGPGTRLTVT.

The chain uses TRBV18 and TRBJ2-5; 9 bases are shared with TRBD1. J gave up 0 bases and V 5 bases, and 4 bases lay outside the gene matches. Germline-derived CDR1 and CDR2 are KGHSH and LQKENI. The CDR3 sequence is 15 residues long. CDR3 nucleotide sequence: TGTGCCAGCTCAAAGGACAGGGGAAACCAAGAGACCCAGTACTTC. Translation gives CASSKDRGNQETQYF.